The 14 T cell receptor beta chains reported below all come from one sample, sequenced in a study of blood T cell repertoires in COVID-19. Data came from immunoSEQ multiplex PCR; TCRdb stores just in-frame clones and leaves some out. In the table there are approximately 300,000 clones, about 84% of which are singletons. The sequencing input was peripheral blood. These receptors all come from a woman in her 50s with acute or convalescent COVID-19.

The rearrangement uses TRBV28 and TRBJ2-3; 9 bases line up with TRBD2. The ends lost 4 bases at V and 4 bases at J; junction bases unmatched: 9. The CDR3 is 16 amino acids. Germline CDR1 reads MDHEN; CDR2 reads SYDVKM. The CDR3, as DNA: TGTGCCAGCAGTTATCCACTGCGCGGGAGGGCAGATACGCAGTATTTT. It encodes CASSYPLRGRADTQYF.

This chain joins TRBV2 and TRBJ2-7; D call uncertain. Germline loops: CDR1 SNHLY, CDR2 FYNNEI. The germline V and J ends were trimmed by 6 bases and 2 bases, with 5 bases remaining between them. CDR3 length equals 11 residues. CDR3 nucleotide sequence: TGTGCCAGCAGGCTAACCTACGAGCAGTACTTC. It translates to CASRLTYEQYF.

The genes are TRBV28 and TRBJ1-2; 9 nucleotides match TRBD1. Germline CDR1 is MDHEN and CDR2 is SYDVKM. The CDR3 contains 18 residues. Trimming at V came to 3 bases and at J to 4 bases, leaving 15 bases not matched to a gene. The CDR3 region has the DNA TGTGCCAGCAGTTTTTCCCAGACCTGGGACAGGGCCACCTATGGCTACACCTTC. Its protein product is CASSFSQTWDRATYGYTF.

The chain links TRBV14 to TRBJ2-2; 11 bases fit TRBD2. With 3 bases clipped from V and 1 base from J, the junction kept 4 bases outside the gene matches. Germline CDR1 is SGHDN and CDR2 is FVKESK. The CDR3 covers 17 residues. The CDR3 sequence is CASSQVGLAENTGELFF. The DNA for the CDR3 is TGTGCCAGCAGCCAGGTGGGACTAGCGGAGAACACCGGGGAGCTGTTTTTT.

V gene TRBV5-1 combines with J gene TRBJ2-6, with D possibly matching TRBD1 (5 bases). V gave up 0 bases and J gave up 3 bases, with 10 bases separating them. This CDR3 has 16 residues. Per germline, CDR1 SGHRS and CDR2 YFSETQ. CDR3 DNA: TGCGCCAGCAGCTTGGACAGGCTGGGTGGGGCCAACGTCCTGACTTTC. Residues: CASSLDRLGGANVLTF.

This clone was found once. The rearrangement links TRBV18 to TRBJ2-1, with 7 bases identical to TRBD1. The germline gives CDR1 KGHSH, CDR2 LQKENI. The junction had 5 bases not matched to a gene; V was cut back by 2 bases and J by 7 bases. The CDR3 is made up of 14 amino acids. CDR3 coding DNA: TGTGCCAGCTCACCAGGGGCAGGGGGTAATGAGCAGTTCTTC. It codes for CASSPGAGGNEQFF.

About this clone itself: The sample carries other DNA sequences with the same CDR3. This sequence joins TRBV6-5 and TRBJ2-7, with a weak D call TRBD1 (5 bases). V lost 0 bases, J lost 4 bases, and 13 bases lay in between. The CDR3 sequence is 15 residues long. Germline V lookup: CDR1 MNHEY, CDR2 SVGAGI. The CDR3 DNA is TGTGCCAGCAGTTACTCCGGAACAGGAGAATACGAGCAGTACTTC. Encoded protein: CASSYSGTGEYEQYF.

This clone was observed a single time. For the CDR3, the DNA is TGCAGCGTTGATGAGGCAACAGATACGCAGTATTTT. Translated, it gives CSVDEATDTQYF. V and J are TRBV29-1 and TRBJ2-3; D call uncertain. Trimming removed 3 bases at V and 3 bases at J, with 7 bases between. Looked up from germline, CDR1 is SQVTM and CDR2 is ANQGSEA. CDR3 length: 12 residues.

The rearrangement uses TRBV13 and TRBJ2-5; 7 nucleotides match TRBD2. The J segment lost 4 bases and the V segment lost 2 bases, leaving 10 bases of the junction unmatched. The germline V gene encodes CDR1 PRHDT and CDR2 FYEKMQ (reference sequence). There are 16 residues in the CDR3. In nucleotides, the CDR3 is TGTGCCAGCAGCTTACGGCGGGAGACTTTAGGAGAGACCCAGTACTTC. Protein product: CASSLRRETLGETQYF. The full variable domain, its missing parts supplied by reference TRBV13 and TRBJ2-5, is AAGVIQSPRHLIKEKRETATLKCYPIPRHDTVYWYQQGPGQDPQFLISFYEKMQSDKGSIPDRFSAQQFSDYHSELNMSSLELGDSALYFCASSLRRETLGETQYFGPGTRLLVL.

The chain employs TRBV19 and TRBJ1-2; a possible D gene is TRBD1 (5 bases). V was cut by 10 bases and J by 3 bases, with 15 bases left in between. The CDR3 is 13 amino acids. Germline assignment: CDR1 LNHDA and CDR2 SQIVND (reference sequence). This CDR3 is CATKTDMDYGYTF. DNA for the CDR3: TGTGCCACTAAGACAGATATGGACTATGGCTACACCTTC.

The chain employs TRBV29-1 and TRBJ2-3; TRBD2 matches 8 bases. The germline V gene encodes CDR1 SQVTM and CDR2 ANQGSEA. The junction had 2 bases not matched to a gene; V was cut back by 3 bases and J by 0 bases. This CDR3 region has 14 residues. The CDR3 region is CSVEGGGSTDTQYF. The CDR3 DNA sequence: TGCAGCGTTGAGGGCGGGGGGAGCACAGATACGCAGTATTTT.

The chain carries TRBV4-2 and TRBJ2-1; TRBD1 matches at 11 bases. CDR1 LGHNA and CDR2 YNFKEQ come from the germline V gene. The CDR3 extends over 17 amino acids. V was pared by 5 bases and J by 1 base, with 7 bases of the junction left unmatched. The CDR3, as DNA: TGTGCCAGCAGCTCAGGACAGGGGGCCAGATCCTACAATGAGCAGTTCTTC. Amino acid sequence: CASSSGQGARSYNEQFF.

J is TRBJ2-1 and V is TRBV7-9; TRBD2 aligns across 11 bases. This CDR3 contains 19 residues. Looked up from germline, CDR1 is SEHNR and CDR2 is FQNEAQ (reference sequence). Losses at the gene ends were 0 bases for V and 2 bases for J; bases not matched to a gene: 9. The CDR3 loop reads CASSLALTTSGTTYNEQFF. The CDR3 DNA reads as TGTGCCAGCAGCTTAGCGTTAACGACTAGCGGGACCACCTACAATGAGCAGTTCTTC.

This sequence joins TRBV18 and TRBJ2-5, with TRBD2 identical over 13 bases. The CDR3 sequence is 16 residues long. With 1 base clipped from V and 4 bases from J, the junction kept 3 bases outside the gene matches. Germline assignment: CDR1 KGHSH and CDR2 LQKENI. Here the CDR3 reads CASSPRLAGGTETQYF. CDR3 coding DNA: TGTGCCAGCTCACCACGACTAGCGGGAGGAACAGAGACCCAGTACTTC.